Listed here are 14 T cell receptor beta chains from one sample, sequenced in a study of blood T cell repertoires in COVID-19 (dated by TCRdb to the early 2020s). The library relied on the immunoSEQ multiplex PCR assay. Drawn from immuneACCESS, this table holds only the in-frame rearrangements with V and J called that TCRdb kept. Clones are partly lost; checked studies trace under half to an unresolved V gene and leave the rest unexplained. Within this sample are 170,000 or so clones, with 75% to 90% of them counted one time only. The ten top clones hold roughly 2.9% of the sample. The sequencing input was peripheral blood. The receptors originated from a woman aged 55 to 70 with acute or convalescent COVID-19.

V and J are TRBV5-1 and TRBJ2-3, with TRBD2 matching over 7 bases. The J segment lost 3 bases and the V segment lost 0 bases, leaving 4 bases of the junction unmatched. The CDR3 sequence is 15 residues long. From germline, CDR1 is SGHRS and CDR2 YFSETQ. CDR3 coding DNA: TGCGCCAGCAGCTTGGGGACTAGTGTTACAGATACGCAGTATTTT. It yields the protein CASSLGTSVTDTQYF.

This chain links TRBV5-4 with TRBJ2-3; maybe TRBD1 (5 bases). This CDR3 region has 13 residues. CDR1 is SGHNT and CDR2 is YYREEE in the germline V gene (reference sequence). Trimming stripped 6 bases from V and 1 base from J, with 9 bases between. The CDR3 sequence is CASTVQGTDTQYF. As DNA, the CDR3 is TGTGCCAGCACTGTACAGGGCACAGATACGCAGTATTTT. The full variable domain, completed using reference TRBV5-4 and TRBJ2-3, is ETGVTQSPTHLIKTRGQQVTLRCSSQSGHNTVSWYQQALGQGPQFIFQYYREEENGRGNFPPRFSGLQFPNYSSELNVNALELDDSALYLCASTVQGTDTQYFGPGTRLTVL.

The CDR3 region is CASSSPGQQNTEAFF. The CDR3 nucleotides are TGTGCCAGCAGTTCGCCGGGACAGCAGAACACTGAAGCTTTCTTT. V is TRBV28 and J is TRBJ1-1, with 7 bases that match TRBD1. The V segment lost 4 bases and the J segment 1 base; nucleotides outside the gene matches: 6. From germline, CDR1 is MDHEN and CDR2 SYDVKM. The CDR3 contains 15 residues.

Ten or more counts support this clone. This chain joins TRBV20-1 and TRBJ1-3; no firm D call. The CDR3 runs to 16 residues. The germline CDR1 and CDR2 sequences are DFQATT and SNEGSKA (reference sequence). Trimming cost V 3 bases and J 3 bases, with 18 bases left between them. CDR3 sequence reads: CSASPDRVSYGNTIYF. In DNA form, the CDR3 reads TGCAGTGCTAGTCCCGACCGGGTTTCCTATGGAAACACCATATATTTT.

This rearrangement joins TRBV14 to TRBJ2-3; D ambiguous. CDR1 is SGHDN and CDR2 is FVKESK in the germline V gene. V was clipped by 4 bases and J by 1 base, with 15 bases between them. The CDR3 contains 16 residues. CDR3 sequence (DNA): TGTGCCAGCAGCCCCCTCAGGCAGGCCGGCACAGATACGCAGTATTTT. Protein: CASSPLRQAGTDTQYF.

V is TRBV9 and J is TRBJ1-6; 11 nucleotides match TRBD1. The CDR3 runs 16 residues. Germline CDR1 SGDLS, CDR2 YYNGEE. The V segment lost 4 bases and the J segment 3 bases; nucleotides outside the gene matches: 3. CDR3 sequence reads: CASSTGQGVYNSPLHF. The CDR3, as DNA: TGTGCCAGCAGCACGGGACAGGGGGTCTATAATTCACCCCTCCACTTT.

The rearrangement uses TRBV5-4 and TRBJ2-5; 9 nucleotides agree with TRBD2. The CDR3 covers 15 residues. V was clipped by 2 bases and J by 1 base; unmatched bases: 3. Germline-derived CDR1 and CDR2 are SGHNT and YYREEE (reference sequence). The CDR3 DNA reads TGTGCCAGCAGCTTAGATAGCGGGAGCCAAGAGACCCAGTACTTC. It is translated as CASSLDSGSQETQYF. The full variable domain, rest sourced from reference TRBV5-4 and TRBJ2-5, is ETGVTQSPTHLIKTRGQQVTLRCSSQSGHNTVSWYQQALGQGPQFIFQYYREEENGRGNFPPRFSGLQFPNYSSELNVNALELDDSALYLCASSLDSGSQETQYFGPGTRLLVL.

This clone was found once. The chain is built from TRBV18 and TRBJ1-1, with TRBD1 as a possible D gene (5 bases). This CDR3 region has 15 residues. V lost 2 bases to trimming and J lost 1 base, with 11 bases between them. The germline V gene encodes CDR1 KGHSH and CDR2 LQKENI. CDR3 DNA: TGTGCCAGCTCACCAATGGGGCTTGGGAACACTGAAGCTTTCTTT. Amino acid sequence: CASSPMGLGNTEAFF.

This clone was detected only once. The chain has TRBV25-1 and TRBJ1-5; a weak D match, TRBD1 (5 bases). The germline V and J ends were trimmed by 2 bases and 10 bases, with 15 bases remaining between them. CDR1 is MGHDK and CDR2 is SYGVNS in the germline V gene. This CDR3 has 14 residues. CDR3 amino acids: CASSENWGGVPQHF. Here the CDR3 DNA reads TGTGCCAGCAGTGAAAATTGGGGAGGGGTACCCCAGCATTTT.

This clone was found a few times. The chain combines TRBV7-9 with TRBJ2-2; D may be TRBD1 (5 bases). V was pared by 1 base and J by 2 bases, with 11 bases between. Germline CDR1 SEHNR, CDR2 FQNEAQ (reference sequence). The CDR3 sequence is 16 residues long. The CDR3 nucleotides are TGTGCCAGCAGCTTAGTAGGGGCCGGTAACACCGGGGAGCTGTTTTTT. The encoded protein is CASSLVGAGNTGELFF.

This clone appeared a few times. The chain is built from TRBV7-9 and TRBJ1-1, with unresolved D. CDR1 and CDR2 from the germline V gene are SEHNR and FQNEAQ (reference sequence). Trimming took 0 bases from V and 1 from J, leaving 6 bases between them. This CDR3 contains 14 residues. CDR3 amino acids: CASSLALSNTEAFF. The CDR3 region has the DNA TGTGCCAGCAGCTTAGCCCTATCGAACACTGAAGCTTTCTTT.

The V gene is TRBV24-1, the J gene TRBJ1-4; no clear D. The germline V and J ends were trimmed by 3 bases and 0 bases, with 7 bases remaining between them. Germline V lookup: CDR1 KGHDR, CDR2 SFDVKD. This CDR3 has 15 residues. CDR3 sequence reads: CATSDGGATNEKLFF. CDR3 bases: TGTGCCACCAGTGATGGCGGTGCAACTAATGAAAAACTGTTTTTT.

The chain couples TRBV19 to TRBJ2-1; TRBD1 matches at 10 bases. The germline V gene has CDR1 LNHDA and CDR2 SQIVND (reference sequence). CDR3 length: 16 amino acids. The junction had 15 bases not matched to a gene; V was cut back by 7 bases and J by 9 bases. The CDR3 bases are TGTGCCAGTACCTCAAAGGGGGGACAGGGGATTAGTGAGCAGTTCTTC. It translates to CASTSKGGQGISEQFF.

The J gene is TRBJ1-3, the V gene TRBV3-1 (or the pseudogene TRBV3-2); D is undetermined. This CDR3 has 17 residues. Germline CDR1 and CDR2: LGHDT and YNNKEL (reference sequence). Between the trimmed V and J ends, which lost 0 bases and 4 bases, there was a span of 16 bases. This CDR3 reads CASSQDISPRPGNTIYF. CDR3 nucleotide sequence: TGTGCCAGCAGCCAAGATATTAGCCCCCGCCCCGGAAACACCATATATTTT.